What follows are 3 T cell receptor beta chains derived from one specimen sequenced in a study of patients and donors after allogeneic stem cell transplantation. TCRdb re-analysed the RT-PCR reads in MiXCR, keeping a single row per CDR3 protein. The sample yields 150,000 to 200,000 distinct CDR3 sequences, roughly 31% seen once. Source material: blood, either unsorted or a sorted T cell fraction (not recorded which). The origin of the receptors is a human donor who was either an allogeneic HSCT recipient or a stem cell or donor lymphocyte infusion donor (not recorded which). It is not recorded whose cells these are; they may come from a transplant donor.

The chain combines TRBV24-1 with TRBJ2-7; 7 bases agree with TRBD2. The CDR3 spans 14 residues. Looked up from germline, CDR1 is KGHDR and CDR2 is SFDVKD. V was pared by 3 bases and J by 5 bases, with 6 bases of the junction left unmatched. CDR3 residues: CATSDLRGRDEQYF. The CDR3 DNA reads TGTGCCACCAGTGATCTCCGCGGGAGAGACGAGCAGTACTTC.

This chain joins TRBV3-1 and TRBJ2-7, with D perhaps matching TRBD2 (6 bases). Germline-derived CDR1 and CDR2 are LGHDT and YNNKEL (reference sequence). Trimming took 0 bases from V and 7 from J, leaving 16 bases between them. This CDR3 is built from 15 residues. The DNA of the CDR3 is TGTGCCAGCAGCCAAGATTTCGGGAGAGGGAGTGAGCAGTACTTC. It specifies CASSQDFGRGSEQYF.

In this sample, this clonotype turned up many times. The chain uses TRBV24-1 and TRBJ1-5; 7 nucleotides match TRBD1. The CDR3 spans 15 residues. Germline V CDR1 and CDR2: KGHDR, SFDVKD. V shed 5 bases, J shed 0 bases, and the junction held 3 bases outside the gene matches. The CDR3 nucleotides read TGTGCCACCAGTGGGACAGGCTATAGCAATCAGCCCCAGCATTTT. Amino acid sequence: CATSGTGYSNQPQHF.